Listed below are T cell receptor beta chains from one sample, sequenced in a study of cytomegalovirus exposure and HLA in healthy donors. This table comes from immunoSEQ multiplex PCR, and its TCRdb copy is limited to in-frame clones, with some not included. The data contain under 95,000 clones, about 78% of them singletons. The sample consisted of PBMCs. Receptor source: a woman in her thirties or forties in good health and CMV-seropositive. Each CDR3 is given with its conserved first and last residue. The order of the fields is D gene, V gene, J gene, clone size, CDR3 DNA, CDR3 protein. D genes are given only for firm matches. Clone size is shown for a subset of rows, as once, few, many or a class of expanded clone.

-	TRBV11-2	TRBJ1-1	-	TGTGCCAGCAGCCTCACAGGGATCCTCTCAGGCACTGAAGCTTTCTTT	CASSLTGILSGTEAFF
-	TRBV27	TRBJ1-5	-	TGTGCCAGCAGTCCCTCATGGGGGGAAAGCAATCAGCCCCAGCATTTT	CASSPSWGESNQPQHF
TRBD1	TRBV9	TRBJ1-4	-	TGTGCCAGCAGCGTCGGACAGGGCGATGAAAAACTGTTTTTT	CASSVGQGDEKLFF
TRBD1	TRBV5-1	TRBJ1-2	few	TGCGCCAGCAGCTTGAGGACAGGGGATGTTGGCTACACCTTC	CASSLRTGDVGYTF
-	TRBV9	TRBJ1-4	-	TGTGCCAGCAGCGTAGTCGGGAGGGTTGGTGAAAAACTGTTTTTT	CASSVVGRVGEKLFF
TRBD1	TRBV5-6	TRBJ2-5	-	TGTGCCAGCAGCTTTGCGGACAGGCCTTATCAAGAGACCCAGTACTTC	CASSFADRPYQETQYF
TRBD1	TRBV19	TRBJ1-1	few	TGTGCCAGTAAACCAAACAGGGGGGGAGGCACTGAAGCTTTCTTT	CASKPNRGGGTEAFF
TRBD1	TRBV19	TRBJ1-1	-	TGTGCCAGTACTACTTACAGGGGACTGAGGCACACTGAAGCTTTCTTT	CASTTYRGLRHTEAFF
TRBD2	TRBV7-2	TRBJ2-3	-	TGTGCCAGCAGCTTAGGACTAGCGGGGGGCACAGATACGCAGTATTTT	CASSLGLAGGTDTQYF
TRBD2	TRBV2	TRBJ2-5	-	TGTGCCACTCATAGCGGGGGGGAAGAGACCCAGTACTTC	CATHSGGEETQYF
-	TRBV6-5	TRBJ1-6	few	TGTGCCAGCAGTTCCGGGATTCTTTCACCCCTCCACTTT	CASSSGILSPLHF
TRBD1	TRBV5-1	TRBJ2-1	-	TGCGCCAGCCGCTTAGGGGTCCGGGACAGCATCTACAATGAGCAGTTCTTC	CASRLGVRDSIYNEQFF
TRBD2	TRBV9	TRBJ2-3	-	TGTGCCAGCAGCGTAGCCGGGACTAGCGGGGTAGATACGCAGTATTTT	CASSVAGTSGVDTQYF
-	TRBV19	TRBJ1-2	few	TGTGCCAGTAGGACAGCCCCAGACTATGGCTACACCTTC	CASRTAPDYGYTF
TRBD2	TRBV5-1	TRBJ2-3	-	TGCGCCAGCAGCTTGGGCGGACTAGCGGGAGATACGCAGTATTTT	CASSLGGLAGDTQYF
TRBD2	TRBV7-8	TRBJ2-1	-	TGTGCCAGCAGCCCACTAGCGGGGGTGGTGTTTGAGCAGTTCTTC	CASSPLAGVVFEQFF
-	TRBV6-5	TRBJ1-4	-	TGTGCCAGCAGTCCCTCGTGGCTGGTTTCCGAAAAACTGTTTTTT	CASSPSWLVSEKLFF
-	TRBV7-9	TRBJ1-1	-	TGTGCCAGCAGCTTAGTGGCGGAGAGGGAAGCTTTCTTT	CASSLVAEREAFF
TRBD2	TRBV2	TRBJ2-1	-	TGTGCCAGCAGTGATCCGGGGACTAGCGGGGGGACCAACTACAATGAGCAGTTCTTC	CASSDPGTSGGTNYNEQFF
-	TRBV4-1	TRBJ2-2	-	TGCGCCAGCAGCCAAGATTTTCTGCAGGGAGCAGGGGCCGGGGAGCTGTTTTTT	CASSQDFLQGAGAGELFF
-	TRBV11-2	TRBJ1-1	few	TGTGCCAGCAGCATGACAATTACTGAAGCTTTCTTT	CASSMTITEAFF
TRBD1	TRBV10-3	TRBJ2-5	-	TGTGCCATCAGTGGGTCCGGGACAGGAGGCGGCGGAGAGACCCAGTACTTC	CAISGSGTGGGGETQYF